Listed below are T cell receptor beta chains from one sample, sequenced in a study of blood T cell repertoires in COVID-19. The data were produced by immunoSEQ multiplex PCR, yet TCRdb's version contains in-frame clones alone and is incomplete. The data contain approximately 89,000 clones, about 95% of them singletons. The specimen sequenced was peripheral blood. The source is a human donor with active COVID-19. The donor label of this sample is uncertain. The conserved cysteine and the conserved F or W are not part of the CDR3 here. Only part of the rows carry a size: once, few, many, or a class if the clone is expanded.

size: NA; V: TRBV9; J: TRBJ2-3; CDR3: ASSVGTSGSGDTQY
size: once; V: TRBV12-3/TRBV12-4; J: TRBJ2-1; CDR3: ASISGRYNEQF
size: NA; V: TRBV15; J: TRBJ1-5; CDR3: ATSLDMNQPQH
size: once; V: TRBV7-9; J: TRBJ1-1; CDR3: ASSFLPTEAF
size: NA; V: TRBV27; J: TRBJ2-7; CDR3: ASSLELGTYEQY
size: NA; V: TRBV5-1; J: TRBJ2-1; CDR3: ASSLGGHEQF
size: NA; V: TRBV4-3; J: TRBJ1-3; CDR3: ASSQFQGPSGNTIY
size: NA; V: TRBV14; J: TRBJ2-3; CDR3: ASSQESGYYTQY
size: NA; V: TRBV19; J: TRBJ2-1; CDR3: ATSGTAGQHNEQF
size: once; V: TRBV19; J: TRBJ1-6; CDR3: ASSPDRGDSPLH
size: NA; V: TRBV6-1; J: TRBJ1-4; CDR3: ASSDPGGSEKLF
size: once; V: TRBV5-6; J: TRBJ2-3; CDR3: ASSFRGRGTDTQY
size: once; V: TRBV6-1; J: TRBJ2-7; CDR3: ASSDVREQY
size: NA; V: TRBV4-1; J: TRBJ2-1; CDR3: ASSQAFPALAGGPGNEQF
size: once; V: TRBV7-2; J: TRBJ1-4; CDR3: ASSFAGGFNEKLF
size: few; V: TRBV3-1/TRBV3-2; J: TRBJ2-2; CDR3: ASSPSGTGELF
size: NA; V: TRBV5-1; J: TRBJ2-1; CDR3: ASSPNGGGEQF
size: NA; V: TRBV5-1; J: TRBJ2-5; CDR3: ASSPGLVPEQETQY
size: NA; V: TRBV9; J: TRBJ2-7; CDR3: ASSPRFGTNSYEQY
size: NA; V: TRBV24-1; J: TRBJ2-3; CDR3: ATSDRTTSNTDTQY
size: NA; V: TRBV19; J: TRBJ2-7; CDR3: ASSIRQGPYEQY
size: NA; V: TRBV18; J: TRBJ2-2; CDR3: ASSPVSSGYTGELF
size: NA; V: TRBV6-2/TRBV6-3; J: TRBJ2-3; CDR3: ASSSRAWTDTQY
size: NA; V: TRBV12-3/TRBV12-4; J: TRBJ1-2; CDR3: ASSPGQNYGYT
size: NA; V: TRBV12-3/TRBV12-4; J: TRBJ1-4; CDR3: ASSFGEREKLF
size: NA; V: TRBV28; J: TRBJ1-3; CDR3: ASSGGSLDGNTIY
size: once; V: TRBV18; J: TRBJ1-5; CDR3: ASSQETGFVQPQH
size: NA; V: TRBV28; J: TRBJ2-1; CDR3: ASRRGNRGQF
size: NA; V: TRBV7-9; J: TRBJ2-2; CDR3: ASSPFGNPWSTGELF
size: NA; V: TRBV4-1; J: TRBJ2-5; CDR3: ASSQALAGGRETQY
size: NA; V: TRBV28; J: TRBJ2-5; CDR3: ASSMPGGPQETQY
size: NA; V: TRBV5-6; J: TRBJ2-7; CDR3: ASRIAGGSHEQY
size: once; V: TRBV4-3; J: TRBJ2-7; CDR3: ASSQDPQEQY
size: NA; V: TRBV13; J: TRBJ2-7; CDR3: ASSATGGGSLGEQY
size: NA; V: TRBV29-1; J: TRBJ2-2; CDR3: SAQSPAGELF
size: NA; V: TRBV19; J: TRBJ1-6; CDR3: ASSIPETGTY
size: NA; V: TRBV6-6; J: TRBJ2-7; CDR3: ASTNGGKGYEQY
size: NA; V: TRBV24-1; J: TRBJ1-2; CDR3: ATSPQGSGYT
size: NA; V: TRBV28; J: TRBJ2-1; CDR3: ASSIVTGGGNEQF
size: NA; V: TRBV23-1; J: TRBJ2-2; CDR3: ASSPTGGRGGELF
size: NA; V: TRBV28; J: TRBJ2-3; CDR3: ASRGSGSTDTQY
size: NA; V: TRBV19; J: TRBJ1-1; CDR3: ASRTDLNTEAF